Here is one T cell receptor (beta chain) with its context. Its antigen is undetermined. The sample comes from a study of T cell responses to AZD1222 COVID-19 vaccine. Overall study results and limits: When two AZD1222 doses had been given, Spike-specific TCR breadth and depth rose. Seropositive status at baseline applied to only a handful of AZD1222 recipients. Vaccine-associated CD4 TCRs ranged over spike, dominating at 160-218 and 743-854.

The data were produced by immunoSEQ multiplex PCR, yet TCRdb's version contains in-frame clones alone and is incomplete. The repertoire holds fewer than 150,000 clones, with 70% to 90% as singletons. Deletions cut 0 bases from V and 3 bases from J, with 9 bases between. The CDR3 is 14 amino acids. CDR1 and CDR2 (germline): LGHNA, YNFKEQ. V usage is TRBV4-2 and J usage is TRBJ2-7; no clear D. The sequenced sample was peripheral blood, obtained on day 0 of AZD1222 vaccination. The TCR originated in an adult in good health. The CDR3 protein is CASSQEIWGYEQYF. The CDR3 nucleotides are TGTGCCAGCAGCCAAGAAATATGGGGCTACGAGCAGTACTTC.